This TCR beta chain was obtained from a study of T cell responses to AZD1222 COVID-19 vaccine. Overall study: Second-dose intervals near 4 or 12 weeks were combined.

The data were produced by immunoSEQ multiplex PCR, yet TCRdb's version contains in-frame clones alone and is incomplete. The data contain about 130,000 clones, roughly 84% of them seen just once; the ten biggest clones take up about 4%. Notes on the study in general: Sampling captured repertoires only after the peak T cell response.

V was pared by 5 bases and J by 0 bases, with 19 bases between. CDR3 length equals 17 residues. The germline V gene encodes CDR1 SGHVS and CDR2 FQNEAQ. Worth noting for this clone: Its antigen is still unknown.

V usage is TRBV7-8 and J usage is TRBJ1-1, with D tentatively TRBD1 (6 bases). The TCR comes from an adult in good health. The sample here was peripheral blood, taken on day 0 of AZD1222 vaccination. The CDR3 coding sequence is TGTGCCAGCAGCCAACCTGCGGGGGCGGATATGAACACTGAAGCTTTCTTT. Protein sequence: CASSQPAGADMNTEAFF.